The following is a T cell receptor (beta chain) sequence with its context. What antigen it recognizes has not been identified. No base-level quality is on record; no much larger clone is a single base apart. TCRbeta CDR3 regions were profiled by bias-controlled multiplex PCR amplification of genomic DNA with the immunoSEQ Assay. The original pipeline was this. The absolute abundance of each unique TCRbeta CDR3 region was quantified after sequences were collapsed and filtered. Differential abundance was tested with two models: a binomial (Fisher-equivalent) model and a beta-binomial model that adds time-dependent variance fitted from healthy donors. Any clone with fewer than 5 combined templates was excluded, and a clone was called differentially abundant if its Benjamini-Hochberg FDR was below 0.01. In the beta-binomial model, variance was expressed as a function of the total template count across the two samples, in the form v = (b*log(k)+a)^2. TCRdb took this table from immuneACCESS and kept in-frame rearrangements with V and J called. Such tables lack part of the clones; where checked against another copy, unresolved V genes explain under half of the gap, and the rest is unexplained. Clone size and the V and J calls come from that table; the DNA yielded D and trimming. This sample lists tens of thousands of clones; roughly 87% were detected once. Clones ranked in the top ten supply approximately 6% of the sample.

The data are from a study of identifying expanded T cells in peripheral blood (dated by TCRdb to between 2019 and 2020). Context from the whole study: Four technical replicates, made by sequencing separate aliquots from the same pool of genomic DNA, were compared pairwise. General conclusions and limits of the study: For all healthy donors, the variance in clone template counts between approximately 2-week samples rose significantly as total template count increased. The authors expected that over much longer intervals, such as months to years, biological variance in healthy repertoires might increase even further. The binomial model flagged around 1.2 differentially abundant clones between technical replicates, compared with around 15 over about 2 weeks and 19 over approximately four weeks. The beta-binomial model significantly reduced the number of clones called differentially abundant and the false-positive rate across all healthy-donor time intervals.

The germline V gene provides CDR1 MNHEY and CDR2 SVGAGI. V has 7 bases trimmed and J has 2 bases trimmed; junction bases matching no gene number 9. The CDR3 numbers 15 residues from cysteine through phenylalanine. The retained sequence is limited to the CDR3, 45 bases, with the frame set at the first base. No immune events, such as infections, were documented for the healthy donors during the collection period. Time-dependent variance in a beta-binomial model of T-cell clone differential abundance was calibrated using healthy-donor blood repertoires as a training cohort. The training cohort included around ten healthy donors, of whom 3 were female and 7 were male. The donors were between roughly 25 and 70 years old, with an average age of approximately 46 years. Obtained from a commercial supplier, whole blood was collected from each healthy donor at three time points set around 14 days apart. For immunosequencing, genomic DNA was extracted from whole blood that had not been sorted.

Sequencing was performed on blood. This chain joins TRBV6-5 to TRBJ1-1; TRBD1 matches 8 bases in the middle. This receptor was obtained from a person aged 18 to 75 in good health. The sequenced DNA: TGTGCCAGCACCCCTCCAGGGGGCTTAAACACTGAAGCTTTCTTT. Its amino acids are CASTPPGGLNTEAFF.